These 14 T cell receptor beta chains came from one sample sequenced in a study of blood T cell repertoires in COVID-19. Profiling relied on immunoSEQ multiplex PCR, and the TCRdb table lists in-frame clones only, not all of them. The sample holds about 220,000 clones, over 75% seen once. Source material: PBMCs or T cells enriched from blood (not recorded which). The receptor source for this set is a woman aged 18-29 years in a cohort exposed to, infected with or recovered from COVID-19 (not recorded which).

The chain carries TRBV5-5 and TRBJ2-2; tentative D call: TRBD1 (6 bases). Deletions cut 2 bases from V and 5 bases from J, with 10 bases between. The CDR3 loop spans 14 amino acids. The germline gives CDR1 SGHKS, CDR2 YYEKEE (reference sequence). The CDR3 is CASSLFTGTGELFF. CDR3 sequence (DNA): TGTGCCAGCAGCTTATTCACAGGGACCGGGGAGCTGTTTTTT.

The V call is TRBV7-8, the J call TRBJ2-1; TRBD2 aligns across 11 bases. V lost 3 bases, J lost 4 bases, and 8 bases stayed unmatched. Per germline, CDR1 SGHVS and CDR2 FQNEAQ. The CDR3 runs 17 residues. The CDR3 DNA reads TGTGCCAGCAGCTTGCCACTAGCGGGGGATCTGTACAATGAGCAGTTCTTC. It encodes CASSLPLAGDLYNEQFF.

V and J are TRBV5-5 and TRBJ1-6; 11 positions match TRBD1. Looked up from germline, CDR1 is SGHKS and CDR2 is YYEKEE (reference sequence). Unmatched junction bases numbered 0, after V lost 3 bases and J lost 7 bases. The CDR3 is made up of 14 amino acids. The CDR3 is CASSWDRGNSPLHF. The CDR3 bases are TGTGCCAGCAGCTGGGACAGGGGGAATTCACCCCTCCACTTT.

The CDR3, as DNA: TGTGCCAGCAGCTTACGGACAGGGGGTGATTCACCCCTCCACTTT. Translating gives CASSLRTGGDSPLHF. This chain uses TRBV7-8 with TRBJ1-6, with 10 bases fitting TRBD1. Germline CDR1 and CDR2: SGHVS and FQNEAQ. CDR3 length: 15 amino acids. V was clipped by 2 bases and J by 8 bases; unmatched bases: 3.

This chain links TRBV11-3 with TRBJ1-4; perhaps TRBD1 as D (5 bases). V lost 6 bases, J lost 7 bases, and 12 bases lay in between. The CDR3 sequence is 13 residues long. Germline CDR1 SGHNT, CDR2 YENEEA. CDR3 DNA sequence: TGTGCCAGCAGGGAAGGACATAGTGAAAAACTGTTTTTT. It specifies CASREGHSEKLFF.

J is TRBJ2-5 and V is TRBV5-4, with a weak D call TRBD2 (7 bases). Germline CDR1 reads SGHNT; CDR2 reads YYREEE (reference sequence). The V end lost 4 bases, the J end lost 1 base, and 17 bases lay between the germline ends. This CDR3 is built from 16 residues. The CDR3 spells CASSLGGPTGQETQYF. DNA of the CDR3: TGTGCCAGCAGCCTGGGGGGGCCTACAGGCCAAGAGACCCAGTACTTC. Full variable domain (outside the CDR3, taken from reference TRBV5-4 and TRBJ2-5): ETGVTQSPTHLIKTRGQQVTLRCSSQSGHNTVSWYQQALGQGPQFIFQYYREEENGRGNFPPRFSGLQFPNYSSELNVNALELDDSALYLCASSLGGPTGQETQYFGPGTRLLVL.

The chain joins TRBV28 to TRBJ2-2; D is perhaps TRBD2 (5 bases). Germline V gives CDR1 MDHEN, CDR2 SYDVKM. The CDR3 consists of 15 residues. The ends were cut back, 2 bases at V and 1 base at J, with 8 bases in the middle. The CDR3 loop is CASSLAGLNTGELFF. The CDR3 region has the DNA TGTGCCAGCAGTTTAGCAGGACTGAACACCGGGGAGCTGTTTTTT.

The CDR3 reads CSVERSKSLPWSEAFF. The CDR3 nucleotides are TGCAGCGTTGAACGAAGTAAAAGCCTACCCTGGAGTGAAGCTTTCTTT. The V call is TRBV29-1, the J call TRBJ1-1; no clear D. This CDR3 spans 16 amino acids. V was clipped by 2 bases and J by 7 bases, with 23 bases between them. CDR1 is SQVTM and CDR2 is ANQGSEA in the germline V gene.

The chain is built from TRBV10-2 and TRBJ2-7, with 7 positions matching TRBD1. Germline lookup yields CDR1 WSHSY and CDR2 SAAADI. V shed 3 bases and J 2 bases; nucleotides not matched to a gene: 10. CDR3 length: 16 residues. The CDR3 DNA reads TGCGCCAGCAGTGATCCGGGAAGACAGGGAGCCTACGAGCAGTACTTC. Its protein product is CASSDPGRQGAYEQYF.

The rearrangement joins TRBV13 to TRBJ1-2; D is possibly TRBD1 (6 bases). The length of the CDR3 is 16 residues. Per germline, CDR1 PRHDT and CDR2 FYEKMQ (reference sequence). V was pared by 2 bases and J by 2 bases, with 15 bases between. The CDR3 region is CASSLFAGQPNYGYTF. As DNA, the CDR3 is TGTGCCAGCAGCTTATTTGCAGGACAGCCGAACTATGGCTACACCTTC.

CDR3 DNA sequence: TGCGCCAGCAGTGAGTCTGGGGGCGGTGGCACTGAAGCTTTCTTT. This gives the protein CASSESGGGGTEAFF. The chain recombines TRBV10-2 with TRBJ1-1; tentative D call: TRBD1 (6 bases). CDR3 length: 15 amino acids. V was pared by 0 bases and J by 4 bases, with 12 bases between. The germline gives CDR1 WSHSY, CDR2 SAAADI.

This chain links TRBV19 with TRBJ2-2, with TRBD1 matching over 8 bases. V gave up 3 bases and J gave up 6 bases; unmatched junction bases: 9. The CDR3 contains 16 residues. CDR1 and CDR2 (germline): LNHDA, SQIVND (reference sequence). The CDR3 reads CASSMKRTGPAGELFF. The CDR3 nucleotides are TGTGCCAGTAGTATGAAAAGGACAGGGCCGGCCGGGGAGCTGTTTTTT.

J is TRBJ1-1 and V is TRBV5-1; D uncertain. V lost 3 bases and J 1 base, leaving 7 bases between the germline ends. CDR3 length: 13 residues. Germline V lookup: CDR1 SGHRS, CDR2 YFSETQ. CDR3 nucleotide sequence: TGCGCCAGCAGCTCAACAGCGAACACTGAAGCTTTCTTT. Translating gives CASSSTANTEAFF.

The chain uses TRBV6-5 and TRBJ2-7; 8 nucleotides agree with TRBD1. The CDR3 has 15 amino acids. The germline V gene encodes CDR1 MNHEY and CDR2 SVGAGI. The V gene end was trimmed by 2 bases and the J gene end by 6 bases; junction bases not matched to a gene: 9. The CDR3 loop reads CASSYLQGVKSEQYF. CDR3 nucleotides: TGTGCCAGCAGTTACCTACAGGGGGTAAAGAGCGAGCAGTACTTC.